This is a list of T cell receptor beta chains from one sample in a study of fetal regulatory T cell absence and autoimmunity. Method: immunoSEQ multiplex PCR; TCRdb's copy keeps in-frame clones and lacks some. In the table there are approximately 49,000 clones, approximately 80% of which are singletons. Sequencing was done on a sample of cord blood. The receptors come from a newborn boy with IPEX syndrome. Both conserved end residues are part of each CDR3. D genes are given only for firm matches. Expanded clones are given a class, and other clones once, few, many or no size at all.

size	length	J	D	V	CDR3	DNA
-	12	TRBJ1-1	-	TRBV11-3	CASSPGETEAFF	TGTGCCAGCAGCCCGGGAGAAACTGAAGCTTTCTTT
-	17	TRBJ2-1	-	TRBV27	CASSYLGARSSYNEQFF	TGTGCCAGCAGTTACCTTGGGGCCCGGAGCTCCTACAATGAGCAGTTCTTC
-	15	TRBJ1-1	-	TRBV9	CASSPHLILNTEAFF	TGTGCCAGCAGCCCACACCTAATCCTGAACACTGAAGCTTTCTTT
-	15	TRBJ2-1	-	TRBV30	CAWSVRGATYNEQFF	TGTGCCTGGAGTGTTCGCGGGGCCACCTACAATGAGCAGTTCTTC
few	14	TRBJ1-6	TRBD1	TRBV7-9	CASSTGGYNSPLHF	TGTGCCAGCAGTACAGGGGGCTATAATTCACCCCTCCACTTT
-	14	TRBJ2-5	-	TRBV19	CASSPRDGQETQYF	TGTGCCAGTAGTCCCCGGGACGGCCAAGAGACCCAGTACTTC
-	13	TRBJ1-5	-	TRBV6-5	CASRLFRDQPQHF	TGTGCCAGCAGACTGTTCCGGGATCAGCCCCAGCATTTT
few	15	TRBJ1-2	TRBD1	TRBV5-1	CASSLVKTGGYGYTF	TGCGCCAGCAGCTTGGTTAAAACAGGGGGCTATGGCTACACCTTC
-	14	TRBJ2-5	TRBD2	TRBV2	CAGRGTSGQETQYF	TGTGCCGGCCGAGGGACTAGCGGACAAGAGACCCAGTACTTC
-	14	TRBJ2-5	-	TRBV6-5	CASSYVGNQETQYF	TGTGCCAGCAGTTACGTGGGGAATCAAGAGACCCAGTACTTC
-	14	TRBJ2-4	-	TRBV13	CASSAVSSKNIQYF	TGTGCCAGCAGCGCAGTCAGCTCCAAAAACATTCAGTACTTC
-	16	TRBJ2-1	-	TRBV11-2	CASSPRDSYSYNEQFF	TGTGCCAGCAGCCCGCGGGACAGCTACTCCTACAATGAGCAGTTCTTC
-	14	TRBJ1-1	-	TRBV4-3	CASSQGSMNTEAFF	TGCGCCAGCAGCCAAGGCAGTATGAACACTGAAGCTTTCTTT
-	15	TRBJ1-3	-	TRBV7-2	CASSPEGGSGNTIYF	TGTGCCAGCAGCCCTGAGGGTGGCTCTGGAAACACCATATATTTT
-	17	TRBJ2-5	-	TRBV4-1	CASSQPLREQAPKRQYF	TGCGCCAGCAGCCAGCCCCTCCGGGAACAAGCACCAAAAAGGCAGTACTTC
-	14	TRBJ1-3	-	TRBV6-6	CASSYRHSGNTIYF	TGTGCCAGCAGTTACCGACACTCTGGAAACACCATATATTTT
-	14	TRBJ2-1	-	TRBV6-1	CASQGTSSYNEQFF	TGTGCCAGTCAGGGAACGAGCTCCTACAATGAGCAGTTCTTC
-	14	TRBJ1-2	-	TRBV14	CASSQGSLTVGYTF	TGTGCCAGCAGCCAAGGATCCCTGACAGTGGGCTACACCTTC
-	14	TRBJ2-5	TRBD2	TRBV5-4	CASSSGGARETQYF	TGTGCCAGCAGCTCCGGGGGGGCCAGGGAGACCCAGTACTTC
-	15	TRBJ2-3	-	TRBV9	CASSVVAGATDTQYF	TGTGCCAGCAGCGTAGTGGCAGGGGCGACAGATACGCAGTATTTT
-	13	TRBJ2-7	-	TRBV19	CASSIGRTYEQYF	TGTGCCAGTAGTATCGGACGGACCTACGAGCAGTACTTC
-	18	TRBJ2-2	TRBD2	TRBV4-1	CASSQAGLAGGPAGELFF	TGCGCCAGCAGCCAAGCCGGACTAGCGGGGGGGCCCGCCGGGGAGCTGTTTTTT
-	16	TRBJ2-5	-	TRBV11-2	CASSSHTDWPQETQYF	TGTGCCAGCAGCTCCCACACAGACTGGCCCCAAGAGACCCAGTACTTC
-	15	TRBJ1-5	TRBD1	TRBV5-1	CASSPGTGGGQPQHF	TGCGCCAGCAGCCCCGGGACAGGGGGAGGGCAGCCCCAGCATTTT
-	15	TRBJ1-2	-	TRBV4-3	CASSQEYGSNYGYTF	TGCGCCAGCAGCCAAGAGTACGGATCTAACTATGGCTACACCTTC
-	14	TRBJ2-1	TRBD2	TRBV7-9	CASSLREDHNEQFF	TGTGCCAGCAGCTTGCGGGAGGACCACAATGAGCAGTTCTTC
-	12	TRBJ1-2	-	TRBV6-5	CASSYSNYGYTF	TGTGCCAGCAGTTACTCAAACTATGGCTACACCTTC
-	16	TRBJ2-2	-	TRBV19	CASSIGRRENTGELFF	TGTGCCAGTAGTATAGGTCGCAGGGAAAACACCGGGGAGCTGTTTTTT
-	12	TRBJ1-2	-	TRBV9	CASSVNNYGYTF	TGTGCCAGCAGCGTAAATAACTATGGCTACACCTTC
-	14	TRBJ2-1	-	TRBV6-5	CASSRMRDIHEQFF	TGTGCCAGCAGTCGCATGCGGGATATCCATGAGCAGTTCTTC
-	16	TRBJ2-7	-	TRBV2	CASSEGLIIHSYEQYF	TGTGCCAGCAGTGAGGGACTGATCATCCACTCCTACGAGCAGTACTTC
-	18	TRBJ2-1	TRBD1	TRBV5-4	CASSLVGRTGGPYNEQFF	TGTGCCAGCAGCTTGGTGGGTCGAACAGGGGGCCCCTACAATGAGCAGTTCTTC
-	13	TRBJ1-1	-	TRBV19	CASKRGGGTEAFF	TGTGCCAGTAAAAGGGGGGGAGGGACTGAAGCTTTCTTT
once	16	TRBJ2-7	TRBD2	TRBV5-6	CASSVGLAGIPYEQYF	TGTGCCAGCAGCGTGGGACTAGCGGGAATTCCCTACGAGCAGTACTTC
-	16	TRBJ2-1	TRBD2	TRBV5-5	CASSLGGGIAGPEQFF	TGTGCCAGCAGCTTGGGGGGTGGGATAGCGGGACCGGAGCAGTTCTTC
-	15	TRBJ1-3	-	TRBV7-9	CASSLEFTSGNTIYF	TGTGCCAGCAGCTTAGAGTTCACCTCTGGAAACACCATATATTTT
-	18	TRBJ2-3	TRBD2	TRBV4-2	CASSQDREAGALGDTQYF	TGTGCCAGCAGCCAAGATCGGGAAGCGGGAGCCCTGGGAGATACGCAGTATTTT
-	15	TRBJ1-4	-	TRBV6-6	CASSYPDRSNEKLFF	TGTGCCAGCAGTTACCCGGACCGATCTAATGAAAAACTGTTTTTT
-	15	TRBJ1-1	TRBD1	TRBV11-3	CASSIPGTANTEAFF	TGTGCCAGCAGCATCCCCGGGACAGCCAACACTGAAGCTTTCTTT
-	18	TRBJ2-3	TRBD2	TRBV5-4	CASSQGLAGGWGTDTQYF	TGTGCCAGCAGCCAGGGACTAGCGGGAGGGTGGGGCACAGATACGCAGTATTTT
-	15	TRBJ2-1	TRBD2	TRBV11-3	CASSLGLASYNEQFF	TGTGCCAGCAGCTTAGGACTAGCCTCCTACAATGAGCAGTTCTTC
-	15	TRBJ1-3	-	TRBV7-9	CASSAVRESGNTIYF	TGTGCCAGCAGCGCCGTCAGGGAGAGTGGAAACACCATATATTTT
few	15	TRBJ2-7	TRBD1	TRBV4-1	CASSQEGQELYEQYF	TGCGCCAGCAGCCAAGAAGGACAGGAACTCTACGAGCAGTACTTC
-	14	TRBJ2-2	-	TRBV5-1	CASSFLSAGGELFF	TGCGCCAGCAGCTTTTTATCGGCGGGCGGGGAGCTGTTTTTT
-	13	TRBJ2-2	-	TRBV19	CASSRTSTGELFF	TGTGCCAGTAGCCGAACTAGTACCGGGGAGCTGTTTTTT
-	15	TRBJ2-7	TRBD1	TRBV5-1	CASRVGTGGDYEQYF	TGCGCCAGCAGAGTAGGGACAGGTGGGGACTACGAGCAGTACTTC
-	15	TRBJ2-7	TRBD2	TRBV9	CASSVTLGRGYEQYF	TGTGCCAGCAGCGTAACTCTTGGGAGGGGTTACGAGCAGTACTTC
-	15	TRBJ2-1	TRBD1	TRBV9	CASSVDGQEYNEQFF	TGTGCCAGCAGCGTAGACGGACAGGAGTACAATGAGCAGTTCTTC
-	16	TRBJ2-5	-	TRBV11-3	CASSAVRGGKPETQYF	TGTGCCAGCAGCGCCGTTAGGGGGGGCAAACCAGAGACCCAGTACTTC
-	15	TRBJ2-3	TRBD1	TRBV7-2	CASSFPRQGTNTQYF	TGTGCCAGCAGCTTTCCGAGACAGGGGACGAATACGCAGTATTTT
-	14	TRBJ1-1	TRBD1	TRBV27	CASISRTGGTEAFF	TGTGCCAGCATCTCTCGTACAGGGGGGACTGAAGCTTTCTTT